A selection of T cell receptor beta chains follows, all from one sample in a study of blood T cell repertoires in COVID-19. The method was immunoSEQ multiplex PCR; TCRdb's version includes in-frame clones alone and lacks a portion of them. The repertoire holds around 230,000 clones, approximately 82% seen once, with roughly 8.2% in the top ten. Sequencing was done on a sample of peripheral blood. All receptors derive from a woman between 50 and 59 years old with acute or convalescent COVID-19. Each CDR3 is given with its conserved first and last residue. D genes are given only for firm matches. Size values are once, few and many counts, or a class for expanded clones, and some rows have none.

DNA: TGTGCCAGCAGCCAAGAGGAGGATACGCAGTATTTT
CDR3: CASSQEEDTQYF
V: TRBV3-1/TRBV3-2
size: .
D: .
J: TRBJ2-3

DNA: TGTGCCAGCAGTTCGTTGGGACAGGGGGGGACCGGGGAGCTGTTTTTT
CDR3: CASSSLGQGGTGELFF
V: TRBV6-2/TRBV6-3
size: .
D: TRBD1
J: TRBJ2-2

DNA: TGCGCCAGCAGCCCTGAGGGACAGGGTGGAAAACTGTTTTTT
CDR3: CASSPEGQGGKLFF
V: TRBV4-1
size: .
D: TRBD1
J: TRBJ1-4

DNA: TGCGCCAGCAGCTGGGGACAGACTAATGAAAAACTGTTTTTT
CDR3: CASSWGQTNEKLFF
V: TRBV5-1
size: .
D: TRBD1
J: TRBJ1-4

DNA: TGTGCCACCAGTGATGCATCGGGGGTGTACCAAGAGACCCAGTACTTC
CDR3: CATSDASGVYQETQYF
V: TRBV24-1
size: many
D: .
J: TRBJ2-5

DNA: TGTGCCAGCAGCCCAGAGGGTGCGGGAATCACCGGGGAGCTGTTTTTT
CDR3: CASSPEGAGITGELFF
V: TRBV7-6
size: few
D: .
J: TRBJ2-2

DNA: TGTGCCATCAGTGAACAGGCGAACACTGAAGCTTTCTTT
CDR3: CAISEQANTEAFF
V: TRBV10-3
size: .
D: .
J: TRBJ1-1

DNA: TGCGCCAGCAGCCAAGATAGGCTAGCGGCCTCGAAGACCCAGTACTTC
CDR3: CASSQDRLAASKTQYF
V: TRBV4-1
size: .
D: TRBD2
J: TRBJ2-5

DNA: TGTGCCAGCAGCCTCGACCTTCGGGGCGCGGGAGGCTACACCTTC
CDR3: CASSLDLRGAGGYTF
V: TRBV9
size: once
D: .
J: TRBJ1-2

DNA: TGTGCCACCAGCAGAGATTGGACAGAACTATTAACCGGGGAGCTGTTTTTT
CDR3: CATSRDWTELLTGELFF
V: TRBV15
size: .
D: .
J: TRBJ2-2

DNA: TGCAGCGCTGCCAGGTCCCCTACGAACACCGGGGAGCTGTTTTTT
CDR3: CSAARSPTNTGELFF
V: TRBV29-1
size: .
D: .
J: TRBJ2-2

DNA: TGTGCCAGCAGCGGCTCGTTTGGCACTGAAGCTTTCTTT
CDR3: CASSGSFGTEAFF
V: TRBV7-3
size: .
D: .
J: TRBJ1-1

DNA: TGTGCCAGCAGCGGAAGGGCGGGTAACTATTGGGACTATGGCTACACCTTC
CDR3: CASSGRAGNYWDYGYTF
V: TRBV28
size: .
D: .
J: TRBJ1-2

DNA: TGCGCCAGCAGCTTGGGGCCGGGACTAGCGGGCTACAACAATGAGCAGTTCTTC
CDR3: CASSLGPGLAGYNNEQFF
V: TRBV5-1
size: once
D: TRBD2
J: TRBJ2-1

DNA: TGTGCCAGCAGCCGGGCGACAGGGGATAATTTTGAAGCTTTCTTT
CDR3: CASSRATGDNFEAFF
V: TRBV6-2/TRBV6-3
size: .
D: TRBD1
J: TRBJ1-1

DNA: TGTGCCACCAGTGATTTGAAGGGGCCAAACACTGAAGCTTTCTTT
CDR3: CATSDLKGPNTEAFF
V: TRBV24-1
size: once
D: .
J: TRBJ1-1

DNA: TGCGCCAGCAGTGTAGGGGGGACTAGGTACAATGAGCAGTTCTTC
CDR3: CASSVGGTRYNEQFF
V: TRBV10-2
size: .
D: TRBD2
J: TRBJ2-1

DNA: TGTGCCAGCAGCTTAATAGCGGGAGATCCCGTAGGGAATGAGCAGTTCTTC
CDR3: CASSLIAGDPVGNEQFF
V: TRBV11-3
size: .
D: TRBD2
J: TRBJ2-1

DNA: TGTGCCAGCAGCCATAGACTAGCGGGAGGGCCTACTGGCAATGAGCAGTTCTTC
CDR3: CASSHRLAGGPTGNEQFF
V: TRBV11-2
size: once
D: TRBD2
J: TRBJ2-1

DNA: TGTGCCAGCAGCTTGGGACTCTTCTCCTACGAGCAGTACTTC
CDR3: CASSLGLFSYEQYF
V: TRBV5-5
size: .
D: .
J: TRBJ2-7

DNA: TGTGCCAGCAGCAAAGCACACGCCCGGGACAAACGGACCGGGGAGCTGTTTTTT
CDR3: CASSKAHARDKRTGELFF
V: TRBV21-1
size: .
D: .
J: TRBJ2-2

DNA: TGTGCCAGCTCACCTCCGGGACTAGCGGGAGTCACCGGGGAGCTGTTTTTT
CDR3: CASSPPGLAGVTGELFF
V: TRBV18
size: .
D: TRBD2
J: TRBJ2-2

DNA: TGTGCCAGCAGCAAGACAGGGGCCCGCCTCACCGGGGAGCTGTTTTTT
CDR3: CASSKTGARLTGELFF
V: TRBV11-2
size: .
D: TRBD1
J: TRBJ2-2

DNA: TGTGCCAGCAGCTCGGGACTAGCGGAAGAGCAGTACTTC
CDR3: CASSSGLAEEQYF
V: TRBV7-2
size: .
D: TRBD2
J: TRBJ2-7

DNA: TGTGCCAGCAGTGACCAAGGAGCGGGCGAGCAGTATTTT
CDR3: CASSDQGAGEQYF
V: TRBV6-4
size: .
D: .
J: TRBJ2-3

DNA: TGTGCCAGCAGTGCAACGGGACTAGCGGGCGAGCAGTTCTTC
CDR3: CASSATGLAGEQFF
V: TRBV6-4
size: .
D: TRBD2
J: TRBJ2-1

DNA: TGTGCCATCAGTGGTAGCGGGAACGACGAGCAGTACTTC
CDR3: CAISGSGNDEQYF
V: TRBV10-3
size: .
D: TRBD2
J: TRBJ2-7

DNA: TGTGCCAGCAGCAGAGACCGGGACAGGGGCAACACTGAAGCTTTCTTT
CDR3: CASSRDRDRGNTEAFF
V: TRBV21-1
size: .
D: .
J: TRBJ1-1

DNA: TGTGCCAGCAGTGAAGCGCGGGGTTTTAACTATGGCTACACCTTC
CDR3: CASSEARGFNYGYTF
V: TRBV6-1
size: .
D: .
J: TRBJ1-2

DNA: TGTGCCAGCAGCTTGGTACTCGGGGAGCTGTTTTTT
CDR3: CASSLVLGELFF
V: TRBV5-6
size: .
D: .
J: TRBJ2-2

DNA: TGTGCCAGCAGCCAGGGACTAGCCGAAGAGACCCAGTACTTC
CDR3: CASSQGLAEETQYF
V: TRBV7-9
size: .
D: TRBD2
J: TRBJ2-5